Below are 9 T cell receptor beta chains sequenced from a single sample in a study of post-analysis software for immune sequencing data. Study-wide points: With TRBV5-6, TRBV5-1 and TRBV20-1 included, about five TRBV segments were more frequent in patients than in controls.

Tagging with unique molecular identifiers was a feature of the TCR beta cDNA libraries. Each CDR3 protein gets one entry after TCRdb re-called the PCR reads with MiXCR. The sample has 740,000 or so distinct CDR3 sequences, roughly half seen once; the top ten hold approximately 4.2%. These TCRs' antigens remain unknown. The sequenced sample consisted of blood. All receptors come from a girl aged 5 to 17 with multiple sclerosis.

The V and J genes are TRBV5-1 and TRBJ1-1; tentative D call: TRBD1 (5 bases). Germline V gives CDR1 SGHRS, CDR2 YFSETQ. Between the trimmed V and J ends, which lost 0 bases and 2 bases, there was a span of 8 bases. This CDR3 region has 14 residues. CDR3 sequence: CASSLGGTNTEAFF. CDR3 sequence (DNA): TGCGCCAGCAGCTTGGGTGGGACTAACACTGAAGCTTTCTTT.

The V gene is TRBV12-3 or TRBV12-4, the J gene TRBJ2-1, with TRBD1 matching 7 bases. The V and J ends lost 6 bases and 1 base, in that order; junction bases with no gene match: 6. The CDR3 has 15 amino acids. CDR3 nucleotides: TGTGCCAGCAGCCATTCGGACAGGTCCTACAATGAGCAGTTCTTC. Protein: CASSHSDRSYNEQFF.

CDR3 in DNA: TGCGCCAGCTCCGCCGGGACTAGCGGGGGGTATGAGCAGTTCTTC. The encoded protein is CASSAGTSGGYEQFF. The chain couples TRBV5-1 to TRBJ2-1; 15 bases map to TRBD2. This CDR3 contains 15 residues. Germline CDR1 and CDR2: SGHRS and YFSETQ. V gave up 7 bases and J gave up 8 bases; unmatched junction bases: 7.

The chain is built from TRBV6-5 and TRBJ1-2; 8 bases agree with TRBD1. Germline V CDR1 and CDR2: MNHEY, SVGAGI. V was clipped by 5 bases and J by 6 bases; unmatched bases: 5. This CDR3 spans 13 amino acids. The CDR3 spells CASSQGARDGYTF. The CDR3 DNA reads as TGTGCCAGCAGTCAGGGGGCGCGAGATGGCTACACCTTC.

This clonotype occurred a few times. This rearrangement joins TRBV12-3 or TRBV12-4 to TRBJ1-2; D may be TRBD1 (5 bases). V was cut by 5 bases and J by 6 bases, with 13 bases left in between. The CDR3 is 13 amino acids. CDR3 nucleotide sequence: TGTGCCAGCAGTATAAGGGGCGCGAATGGCTACACCTTC. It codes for CASSIRGANGYTF.

In DNA form, the CDR3 reads TGTGCCAGCAGCCAATCCGTGAGAGCCAAAAACATTCAGTACTTC. Translating gives CASSQSVRAKNIQYF. This chain connects TRBV3-1 to TRBJ2-4; D not resolved. V was cut by 2 bases and J by 0 bases, with 8 bases left in between. The CDR3 is 15 residues long. Germline-derived CDR1 and CDR2 are LGHDT and YNNKEL (reference sequence).

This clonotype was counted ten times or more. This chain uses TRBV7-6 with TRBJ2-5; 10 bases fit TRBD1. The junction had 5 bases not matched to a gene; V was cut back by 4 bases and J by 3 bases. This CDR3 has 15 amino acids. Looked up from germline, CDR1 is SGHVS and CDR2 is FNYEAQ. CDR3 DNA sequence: TGTGCCAGCAGCTGGGGACAGGGGAATAAAGAGACCCAGTACTTC. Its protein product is CASSWGQGNKETQYF.

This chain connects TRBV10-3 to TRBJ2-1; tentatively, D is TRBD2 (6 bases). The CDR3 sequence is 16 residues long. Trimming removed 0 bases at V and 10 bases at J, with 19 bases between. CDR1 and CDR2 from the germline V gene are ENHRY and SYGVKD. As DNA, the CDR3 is TGTGCCATCAGTGAGTCGGGTAGCGGACCCCTCGTCGAGCAGTTCTTC. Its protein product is CAISESGSGPLVEQFF.

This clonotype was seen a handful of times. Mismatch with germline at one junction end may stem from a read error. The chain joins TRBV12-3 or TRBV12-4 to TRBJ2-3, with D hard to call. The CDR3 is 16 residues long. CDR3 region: CASSPIFGVGTDAQYF. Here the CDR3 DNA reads TGTGCCAGCAGCCCCATCTTTGGAGTGGGCACAGATGCGCAGTATTTT.